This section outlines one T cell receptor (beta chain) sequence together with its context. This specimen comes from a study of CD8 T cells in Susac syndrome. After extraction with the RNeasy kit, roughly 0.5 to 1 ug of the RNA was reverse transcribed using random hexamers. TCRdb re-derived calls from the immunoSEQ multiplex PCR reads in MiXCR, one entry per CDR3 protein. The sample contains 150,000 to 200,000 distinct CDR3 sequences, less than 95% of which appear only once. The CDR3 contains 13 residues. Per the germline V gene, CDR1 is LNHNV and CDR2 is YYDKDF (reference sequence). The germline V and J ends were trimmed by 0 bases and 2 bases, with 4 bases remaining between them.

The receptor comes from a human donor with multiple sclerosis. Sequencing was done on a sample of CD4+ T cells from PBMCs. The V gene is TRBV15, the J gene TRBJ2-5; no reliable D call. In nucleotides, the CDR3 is TGTGCCACCAGCAGAGACCCACAAGAGACCCAGTACTTC. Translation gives CATSRDPQETQYF. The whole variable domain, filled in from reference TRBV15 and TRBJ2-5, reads DAMVIQNPRYQVTQFGKPVTLSCSQTLNHNVMYWYQQKSSQAPKLLFHYYDKDFNNEADTPDNFQSRRPNTSFCFLDIRSPGLGDTAMYLCATSRDPQETQYFGPGTRLLVL.